This note documents a single TCR beta chain sequence. Its cognate antigen is unknown. During the collection period, no donor immune events like infections were recorded. These data belong to a study of identifying expanded T cells in peripheral blood. Method: immunoSEQ multiplex PCR; TCRdb's copy keeps in-frame clones and lacks some. The table shows about 76,000 clones, with roughly 81% occurring only once. Broader study findings: Clone count variance between roughly 2-week samples rose with total template count. Over approximately two and four weeks, about 15 and 19 clones changed, versus approximately 1.1 between replicates.

The germline V gene encodes CDR1 MNHEY and CDR2 SMNVEV (reference sequence). After removal of 5 bases from V and 6 bases from J, the junction contained 7 bases not matched to a gene. This CDR3 region has 14 residues. This sequence was found in a person between 18 and 75 years old in good health. V is TRBV27 and J is TRBJ2-7; 10 nucleotides line up with TRBD2. The sample consisted of blood. CDR3 sequence: CASSMTSGRLEQYF. The CDR3 DNA is TGTGCCAGCAGTATGACTAGCGGGCGTCTCGAGCAGTACTTC.